This TCR beta chain was found in a study of glioma-infiltrating T cells after dendritic cell vaccination. Trimming pared 3 bases from V and 3 bases from J, leaving 12 bases between. The CDR3 consists of 15 residues. Germline V gives CDR1 LNHDA, CDR2 SQIVND (reference sequence). Time point noted: after dendritic cell vaccination, including at tumor progression/relapse. TCRdb keeps only in-frame clones here, not all; method: immunoSEQ multiplex PCR. Of 65,000 to 80,000 clones listed, around 90% are singletons. Material: blood, obtained after dendritic cell vaccination. The receptor comes from a human donor with glioblastoma. The chain uses TRBV19 and TRBJ2-1, with a possible D match to TRBD2 (6 bases). Written as DNA, the CDR3 is TGTGCCAGTAGTATCGGGCTAGCGATCTACAATGAGCAGTTCTTC. As protein: CASSIGLAIYNEQFF.